Detailed here is one T cell receptor (beta chain). The repertoire was sequenced with immunoSEQ multiplex PCR; TCRdb's copy has only in-frame clones and lacks some. In the table there are approximately 400,000 clones, roughly four fifths of which are singletons. The data are from a study of blood T cell repertoires in COVID-19. The germline V gene encodes CDR1 MDHEN and CDR2 SYDVKM. This CDR3 spans 12 amino acids. V was trimmed by 7 bases and J by 5 bases, leaving 9 bases between them. The chain joins TRBV28 to TRBJ2-1; D possibly corresponds to TRBD2 (6 bases). This TCR was sampled from a human donor with acute or convalescent COVID-19. The donor label of this sample is uncertain. Material: peripheral blood. CDR3 amino acids: CASTGVNNEQFF. CDR3 nucleotides: TGTGCCAGCACGGGAGTAAACAATGAGCAGTTCTTC.